This T cell receptor (beta chain) was identified during a study of blood T cell repertoires in COVID-19. About the research overall: COVID-19 samples, acute and convalescent, were from the United States, Italy and Spain. T cells, B-cell-depleted T cells, or PBMCs provided the cDNA or gDNA that served as material.

V gave up 1 base and J gave up 9 bases, with 10 bases separating them. There are 14 residues in the CDR3. Germline CDR1 and CDR2: SEHNR and FQNEAQ (reference sequence). Methods used by the authors: Reference gene primer amplification gave estimated nucleated cell counts. Profiled with immunoSEQ multiplex PCR; TCRdb holds only in-frame clones, not every one. The V and J calls and clone size come from that table; D and trimming were worked out from the DNA. The data show more than 130,000 clones, about 88% seen once. The sequencing input was peripheral blood. The chain employs TRBV7-9 and TRBJ1-6; tentatively, D is TRBD1 (5 bases). The receptor's source is a man aged 45-60 years with active or convalescent COVID-19. The CDR3 region has the DNA TGTGCCAGCAGCTTAGGGCAGGGTGGTTCACCCCTCCACTTT. Translating gives CASSLGQGGSPLHF.